The clone carrying this TCR beta chain was observed many times. What it binds is unknown. There are 14 residues in the CDR3. Germline V gene lookup returns CDR1 SEHNR and CDR2 FQNEAQ (reference sequence). V lost 5 bases, J lost 0 bases, and 7 bases lay in between. cDNA molecules carried unique molecular identifiers, and template switching added a universal primer site. MiXCR, applied by TCRdb to the 5' RACE reads, yields one record per CDR3 protein. Of fewer than 650,000 distinct CDR3 sequences in the sample, about 7.1% were seen once. This sample was included in a study of identical twins. Whole-study findings and limits: Abundant cord blood beta clonotypes carried fewer insertions; memory repertoires showed none.

These records were also assigned to another study, of yellow fever vaccine responses in identical twins.

The TCR sequence derives from a woman between 18 and 29 years old in good health. The sequencing sample was made of PBMCs. The chain uses TRBV7-9 and TRBJ1-4; D is unclear. CDR3 bases: TGTGCCAGCAGCGACATCGCAACTAATGAAAAACTGTTTTTT. Translating gives CASSDIATNEKLFF.